A single sample gave rise to the 26 T cell receptor beta chains below, sequenced in a study of T cell responses to AZD1222 COVID-19 vaccine. Assay: immunoSEQ multiplex PCR; the TCRdb copy retains only in-frame clones and omits some. The sample consists of approximately 82,000 clones, roughly 90% of them appearing once. Sequences were derived from peripheral blood, sampled on day 0 of AZD1222 vaccination. The receptors derive from an adult in good health.

The chain joins TRBV6-5 to TRBJ2-1, with 8 bases matching TRBD2. V lost 2 bases, J lost 9 bases, and 3 bases stayed unmatched. Germline CDR1 is MNHEY and CDR2 is SVGAGI. The CDR3 is made up of 13 amino acids. The CDR3, as DNA: TGTGCCAGCAGTTACGGACTAGCTAGTGAGCAGTTCTTC. Translation: CASSYGLASEQFF.

The chain has TRBV6-2 or TRBV6-3 and TRBJ1-2; 7 bases are shared with TRBD1. The CDR3 is made up of 15 amino acids. The V and J ends lost 2 bases and 2 bases, in that order; junction bases with no gene match: 5. Germline V gene sequence: CDR1 MNHEY, CDR2 SVGEGT. The CDR3 DNA reads TGTGCCAGCAGTTACCCACCGGACAGGAACTATGGCTACACCTTC. As protein: CASSYPPDRNYGYTF.

This clone was found once. The chain joins TRBV21-1 to TRBJ1-2. TRBV21-1 is termed a pseudogene. The length of the CDR3 is 9 residues. The chain's CDR3 is CARRDCYTF. The CDR3 DNA reads TGTGCCAGGAGAGATTGCTACACCTTC.

The genes are TRBV4-1 and TRBJ1-1; possible D gene TRBD1, 5 bases. The germline V gene has CDR1 MGHRA and CDR2 YSYEKL. This CDR3 is 13 amino acids long. V lost 8 bases, J lost 5 bases, and 15 bases lay in between. The CDR3 region has the DNA TGCGCCAGCCGTTTACGGGGCGGGACTGAAGCTTTCTTT. The encoded protein is CASRLRGGTEAFF.

The CDR3 reads CASSLVVVNTDTQYF. In DNA form, the CDR3 reads TGCGCCAGCAGCTTGGTAGTTGTGAACACAGATACGCAGTATTTT. V gene TRBV5-1 combines with J gene TRBJ2-3; D is undetermined. V lost 0 bases to trimming and J lost 2 bases, with 10 bases between them. CDR1 is SGHRS, CDR2 YFSETQ, per germline. The CDR3 runs to 15 residues.

This chain links TRBV12-3 or TRBV12-4 with TRBJ1-6; D remains unclear. V lost 1 base and J lost 6, with 4 bases in between. The CDR3 extends over 13 amino acids. CDR3 loop: CASSLEGNSPLHF. As DNA, the CDR3 is TGTGCCAGCAGTTTAGAGGGTAATTCACCCCTCCACTTT.

Remarks on this clone: A read error may produce the germline difference seen at one junction end. V gene TRBV5-1 combines with J gene TRBJ1-1, with no clear D. Germline CDR1 SGHRS, CDR2 YFSETQ. This CDR3 is built from 13 residues. Written as DNA, the CDR3 is TGCGCCAGCAGCATACAGCCGAACGCTGAAGCTTTCTTT. Protein product: CASSIQPNAEAFF.

The chain recombines TRBV24-1 with TRBJ2-5; 11 bases line up with TRBD2. The CDR3 loop spans 15 amino acids. Losses at the gene ends were 9 bases for V and 2 bases for J; bases not matched to a gene: 7. Per the germline V gene, CDR1 is KGHDR and CDR2 is SFDVKD. CDR3 region: CATARLAGMQETQYF. The CDR3 coding sequence is TGTGCCACCGCCCGACTAGCGGGGATGCAAGAGACCCAGTACTTC.

V usage is TRBV6-5 and J usage is TRBJ1-1; D is undetermined. Deletions cut 2 bases from V and 5 bases from J, with 9 bases between. Germline V gene lookup returns CDR1 MNHEY and CDR2 SVGAGI. The CDR3 extends over 13 amino acids. Written as DNA, the CDR3 is TGTGCCAGCAGTTACCTTGCGCGGACTGAAGCTTTCTTT. This sequence encodes CASSYLARTEAFF.

This sequence joins TRBV19 and TRBJ2-6; possibly TRBD2 for D (6 bases). Trimming stripped 3 bases from V and 2 bases from J, with 8 bases between. Germline-derived CDR1 and CDR2 are LNHDA and SQIVND (reference sequence). The CDR3 spans 15 residues. In DNA, the CDR3 is TGTGCCAGTAGTATCAGGAGGGCTGGGGCCAACGTCCTGACTTTC. Encoded protein: CASSIRRAGANVLTF.

This chain links TRBV5-6 with TRBJ2-5, with 11 bases lining up with TRBD2. Germline V gives CDR1 SGHDT, CDR2 YYEEEE. V lost 0 bases to trimming and J lost 4 bases; unmatched junction nucleotides: 8. The CDR3 runs to 17 residues. The DNA of the CDR3 is TGTGCCAGCAGCTTGGACCTAGCGGGGGGACCTCTAGAGACCCAGTACTTC. Residues: CASSLDLAGGPLETQYF. Complete variable domain (other parts from reference TRBV5-6 and TRBJ2-5): DAGVTQSPTHLIKTRGQQVTLRCSPKSGHDTVSWYQQALGQGPQFIFQYYEEEERQRGNFPDRFSGHQFPNYSSELNVNALLLGDSALYLCASSLDLAGGPLETQYFGPGTRLLVL.

This clone was seen a handful of times. The chain recombines TRBV7-2 with TRBJ1-4, with unresolved D. V was clipped by 0 bases and J by 7 bases, with 9 bases between them. The germline gives CDR1 SGHTA, CDR2 FQGNSA. The CDR3 covers 14 residues. As DNA, the CDR3 is TGTGCCAGCAGCTTAGCGCTGCGGAGTGAAAAACTGTTTTTT. This sequence encodes CASSLALRSEKLFF.

This sequence joins TRBV29-1 and TRBJ2-2, with D tentatively TRBD1 or TRBD2 (5 bases each). The V end was cut by 4 bases, the J end by 2 bases, with 11 bases between. The CDR3 runs 14 residues. Germline CDR1 SQVTM, CDR2 ANQGSEA. DNA for the CDR3: TGCAGCGTTGTGGGGACGGCCAACACCGGGGAGCTGTTTTTT. Amino acids: CSVVGTANTGELFF.

This chain links TRBV28 with TRBJ2-7; 12 bases fit TRBD2. The CDR3 is 15 residues long. V lost 5 bases to trimming and J lost 2 bases; unmatched junction nucleotides: 4. CDR1 MDHEN and CDR2 SYDVKM come from the germline V gene. CDR3 bases: TGTGCCAGCAGTGAACTAGCGGGGGGAACCTACGAGCAGTACTTC. Its protein is CASSELAGGTYEQYF.

The rearrangement uses TRBV19 and TRBJ1-4, with TRBD1 as a possible D gene (6 bases). This CDR3 comprises 14 residues. V lost 1 base to trimming and J lost 8 bases, with 11 bases between them. CDR1 and CDR2 (germline): LNHDA, SQIVND (reference sequence). The CDR3 protein is CASSIGTDTEKLFF. In DNA, the CDR3 is TGTGCCAGTAGTATAGGGACAGATACCGAAAAACTGTTTTTT. The variable domain in full, completed from reference TRBV19 and TRBJ1-4, reads DGGITQSPKYLFRKEGQNVTLSCEQNLNHDAMYWYRQDPGQGLRLIYYSQIVNDFQKGDIAEGYSVSREKKESFPLTVTSAQKNPTAFYLCASSIGTDTEKLFFGSGTQLSVL.

This rearrangement joins TRBV19 to TRBJ1-1; D is uncertain. Trimming pared 6 bases from V and 1 base from J, leaving 9 bases between. There are 13 residues in the CDR3. Looked up from germline, CDR1 is LNHDA and CDR2 is SQIVND (reference sequence). The CDR3 region has the DNA TGTGCCAGTAGCCAACAAAGGAACACTGAAGCTTTCTTT. Translation: CASSQQRNTEAFF.

The chain couples TRBV27 to TRBJ2-7; TRBD1 agrees at 9 bases. V was clipped by 6 bases and J by 3 bases; unmatched bases: 6. Looked up from germline, CDR1 is MNHEY and CDR2 is SMNVEV (reference sequence). The CDR3 sequence is 14 residues long. The CDR3 coding sequence is TGTGCCAGCAGCCCACAGGGGGCGTTCTACGAGCAGTACTTC. This encodes CASSPQGAFYEQYF.

V and J are TRBV5-1 and TRBJ2-5, with 7 nucleotides matching TRBD2. The CDR3 has 19 amino acids. The germline V gene has CDR1 SGHRS and CDR2 YFSETQ. V shed 0 bases, J shed 1 base, and the junction held 15 bases outside the gene matches. CDR3: CASSLGPGQAGPRQETQYF. CDR3 DNA: TGCGCCAGCAGCTTGGGCCCAGGCCAAGCGGGGCCACGCCAAGAGACCCAGTACTTC.

The chain joins TRBV9 to TRBJ2-3; TRBD2 agrees at 14 bases. The V segment lost 3 bases and the J segment 1 base; nucleotides outside the gene matches: 4. CDR3 length equals 17 residues. CDR1 is SGDLS and CDR2 is YYNGEE in the germline V gene. The CDR3 coding sequence is TGTGCCAGCAGCGCGACGGGACTAGCGGGGGGCACAGATACGCAGTATTTT. Its translation is CASSATGLAGGTDTQYF.

As regards this clone: In the same sample, other DNA sequences code for this CDR3. The chain combines TRBV2 with TRBJ1-2; 8 nucleotides match TRBD1. The germline V gene has CDR1 SNHLY and CDR2 FYNNEI. The CDR3 spans 15 residues. V lost 3 bases and J lost 4; bases outside the gene matches: 7. As DNA, the CDR3 is TGTGCCAGCAGTGAGAACAGGGGGGCCCTCTATGGCTACACCTTC. It yields the protein CASSENRGALYGYTF.

V is TRBV28 and J is TRBJ1-2, with D perhaps TRBD1 (5 bases). V lost 3 bases to trimming and J lost 4 bases, with 12 bases between them. The germline CDR1 and CDR2 sequences are MDHEN and SYDVKM. There are 14 residues in the CDR3. The CDR3 region is CASSLLTGAYGYTF. In DNA form, the CDR3 reads TGTGCCAGCAGTTTGCTCACAGGAGCCTATGGCTACACCTTC.

The chain carries TRBV11-2 and TRBJ1-3; tentatively, D is TRBD1 (6 bases). CDR1 SGHAT and CDR2 FQNNGV come from the germline V gene. The V end lost 4 bases, the J end lost 4 bases, and 17 bases lay between the germline ends. This CDR3 has 16 residues. CDR3 DNA: TGTGCCAGCAGCTACGCCCGGGGGCGTGGGGGAAACACCATATATTTT. Translated, it gives CASSYARGRGGNTIYF.

This chain uses TRBV7-9 with TRBJ1-3, with no clear D. Trimming removed 5 bases from V and 2 bases from J, with 10 bases in between. There are 14 residues in the CDR3. Germline lookup yields CDR1 SEHNR and CDR2 FQNEAQ (reference sequence). CDR3 protein: CASSETTAGNTIYF. The CDR3, as DNA: TGTGCCAGCAGCGAGACAACAGCTGGAAACACCATATATTTT.

The chain has TRBV4-2 and TRBJ2-7; 7 nucleotides align to TRBD1. Germline V lookup: CDR1 LGHNA, CDR2 YNFKEQ. The V gene end was trimmed by 0 bases and the J gene end by 2 bases; junction bases not matched to a gene: 7. The CDR3 sequence is 16 residues long. CDR3: CASSQDLEGAAYEQYF. The CDR3 nucleotides are TGTGCCAGCAGCCAAGATTTAGAGGGGGCCGCCTACGAGCAGTACTTC.

CDR3 sequence (DNA): TGCGCCAGCAGCTTGTCGGGACAGGGCTACGAGCAGTACTTC. Translated, it gives CASSLSGQGYEQYF. The chain carries TRBV5-1 and TRBJ2-7; 9 bases are a match to TRBD1. Germline CDR1 reads SGHRS; CDR2 reads YFSETQ. J was trimmed by 3 bases and V by 1 base; bases with no gene match: 2. The CDR3 sequence is 14 residues long.

This chain links TRBV28 with TRBJ2-7; the D gene is possibly TRBD2 (7 bases). V was pared by 5 bases and J by 4 bases, with 18 bases between. CDR3 length equals 15 residues. The germline CDR1 and CDR2 sequences are MDHEN and SYDVKM. The CDR3 here is CASSLGGGAGYEQYF. The CDR3 coding sequence is TGTGCCAGCAGTCTGGGCGGGGGCGCGGGGTACGAGCAGTACTTC.